This entry lists 7 T cell receptor beta chains sequenced from one sample in a study of Ad26.COV2.S vaccination and SARS-CoV-2 variants. Produced via immunoSEQ multiplex PCR; TCRdb's table is partial and in-frame only. The repertoire has about half a million clones, 70% to 90% of them found once; the top ten carry about 1.5%. The treatment is: about 20 received Ad26.COV2.S at low or high dose, single or two shots; five or six received placebo; per-sample allocation not given. Collection of samples fell on day 63 after the first vaccine or placebo injection. The sequenced sample was peripheral blood, obtained in a trial of Ad26.COV2.S vaccine versus placebo. All receptors derive from a person between 18 and 65 years old who received the Ad26.COV2.S COVID-19 vaccine or a placebo.

The chain uses TRBV18 and TRBJ1-5; tentatively, D is TRBD1 (5 bases). V lost 2 bases and J lost 4, with 9 bases in between. The germline V gene has CDR1 KGHSH and CDR2 LQKENI. The CDR3 has 14 residues. CDR3 in amino acids: CASSPSRENQPQHF. The DNA for the CDR3 is TGTGCCAGCTCACCAAGCAGGGAGAATCAGCCCCAGCATTTT.

The chain is built from TRBV30 and TRBJ2-5; D may be TRBD2 (6 bases). Germline-derived CDR1 and CDR2 are GTSNPN and SVGIG (reference sequence). With 3 bases removed from V and 1 base from J, the gap between germline ends came to 15 bases. This CDR3 comprises 15 residues. The CDR3 bases are TGTGCCTGGAGACCCCGGGACTTTATCCAAGAGACCCAGTACTTC. It translates to CAWRPRDFIQETQYF.

The rearrangement links TRBV11-2 to TRBJ2-1; D is uncertain. The CDR3 consists of 13 residues. V was shortened by 2 bases and J by 8 bases, with 10 bases between the two germline ends. The germline V gene encodes CDR1 SGHAT and CDR2 FQNNGV. The CDR3: CASSLRIRDEQFF. DNA for the CDR3: TGTGCCAGCAGCTTACGGATTCGGGATGAGCAGTTCTTC.

The chain combines TRBV19 with TRBJ2-7; unclear D gene. V dropped 2 bases and J dropped 2 bases, with 7 bases sitting between them. The germline V gene encodes CDR1 LNHDA and CDR2 SQIVND (reference sequence). The CDR3 totals 13 residues. Here the CDR3 DNA reads TGTGCCAGTAGTATAAACGTGGCCTACGAGCAGTACTTC. This encodes CASSINVAYEQYF.

The chain links TRBV5-8 to TRBJ2-7; tentative D call: TRBD2 (6 bases). Looked up from germline, CDR1 is SGHTS and CDR2 is YDEGEE. Trimming stripped 4 bases from V and 0 bases from J, with 26 bases between. The CDR3 extends over 19 amino acids. CDR3 residues: CASSLTDRGIPYSSYEQYF. The CDR3, as DNA: TGTGCCAGCAGCCTAACGGACCGGGGGATACCGTACAGCTCCTACGAGCAGTACTTC. Together with reference TRBV5-8 and TRBJ2-7, the CDR3 gives the full variable domain: EAGVTQSPTHLIKTRGQQATLRCSPISGHTSVYWYQQALGLGLQFLLWYDEGEERNRGNFPPRFSGRQFPNYSSELNVNALELEDSALYLCASSLTDRGIPYSSYEQYFGPGTRLTVT.

This chain uses TRBV19 with TRBJ1-5; tentative D call: TRBD1 (5 bases). Trimming took off 3 bases at V and 3 bases at J, with 15 bases between the two ends. From germline, CDR1 is LNHDA and CDR2 SQIVND (reference sequence). The CDR3 contains 16 residues. In nucleotides, the CDR3 is TGTGCCAGTAGTATTACCGGGACTCGGACCAATCAGCCCCAGCATTTT. Amino acids: CASSITGTRTNQPQHF.

The rearrangement uses TRBV7-9 and TRBJ2-1; 16 positions match TRBD2. Trimming took 5 bases from V and 10 from J; bases not matched to a gene: 8. The CDR3 is 16 amino acids. CDR1 is SEHNR and CDR2 is FQNEAQ in the germline V gene (reference sequence). This CDR3 reads CASSPPGLAGGYEQFF. The DNA of the CDR3 is TGTGCCAGCAGCCCTCCGGGACTAGCGGGAGGGTACGAGCAGTTCTTC. The variable domain in full, with the rest retrieved from reference TRBV7-9 and TRBJ2-1, is DTGVSQNPRHKITKRGQNVTFRCDPISEHNRLYWYRQTLGQGPEFLTYFQNEAQLEKSRLLSDRFSAERPKGSFSTLEIQRTEQGDSAMYLCASSPPGLAGGYEQFFGPGTRLTVL.